This T cell receptor (beta chain) was observed in a study of cytomegalovirus exposure and HLA in healthy donors. Overall study results and limits: It was around 160 TCR beta chains that were listed as cytomegalovirus-associated.

Germline V gene sequence: CDR1 SEHNR, CDR2 FQNEAQ (reference sequence). CDR3 length: 13 amino acids. Trimming cost V 7 bases and J 6 bases, with 16 bases left between them. Only in-frame clones appear in the TCRdb table, and some are missing; sequencing was by immunoSEQ multiplex PCR. The sample yields roughly 120,000 clones, roughly nine tenths seen once. This clone was counted a few times. Its antigen is not known. The sequenced material came from PBMCs. The chain carries TRBV7-9 and TRBJ2-7, with unresolved D. This TCR was recovered from a young man in good health and CMV-seropositive. The CDR3 reads CASTASSHGEQYF. CDR3 coding DNA: TGTGCCAGCACCGCGAGCTCTCACGGCGAGCAGTACTTC.